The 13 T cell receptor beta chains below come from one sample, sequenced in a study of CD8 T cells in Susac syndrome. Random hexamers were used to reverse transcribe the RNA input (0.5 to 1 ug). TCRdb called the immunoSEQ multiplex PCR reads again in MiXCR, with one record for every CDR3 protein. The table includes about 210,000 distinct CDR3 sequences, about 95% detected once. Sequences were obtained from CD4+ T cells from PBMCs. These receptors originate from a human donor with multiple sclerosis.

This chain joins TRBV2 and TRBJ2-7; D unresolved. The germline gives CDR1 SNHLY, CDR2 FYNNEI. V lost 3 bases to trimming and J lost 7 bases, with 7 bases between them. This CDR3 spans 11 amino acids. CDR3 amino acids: CASSDPSEQYF. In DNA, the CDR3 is TGTGCCAGCAGTGATCCGTCGGAGCAGTACTTC. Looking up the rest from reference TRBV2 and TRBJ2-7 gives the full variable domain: EPEVTQTPSHQVTQMGQEVILRCVPISNHLYFYWYRQILGQKVEFLVSFYNNEISEKSEIFDDQFSVERPDGSNFTLKIRSTKLEDSAMYFCASSDPSEQYFGPGTRLTVT.

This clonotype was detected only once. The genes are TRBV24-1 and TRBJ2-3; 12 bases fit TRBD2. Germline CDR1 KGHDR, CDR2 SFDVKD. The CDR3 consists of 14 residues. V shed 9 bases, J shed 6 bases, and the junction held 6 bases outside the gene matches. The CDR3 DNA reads TGTGCCACCGGACTAGCGGGACCCCCGGATACGCAGTATTTT. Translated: CATGLAGPPDTQYF.

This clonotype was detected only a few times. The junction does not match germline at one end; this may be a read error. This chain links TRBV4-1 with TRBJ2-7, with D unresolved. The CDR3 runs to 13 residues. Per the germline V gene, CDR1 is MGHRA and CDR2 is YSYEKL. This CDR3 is CASSQAGAYEQYF. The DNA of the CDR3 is TGTGCCAGCAGCCAAGCTGGGGCCTACGAGCAGTACTTC.

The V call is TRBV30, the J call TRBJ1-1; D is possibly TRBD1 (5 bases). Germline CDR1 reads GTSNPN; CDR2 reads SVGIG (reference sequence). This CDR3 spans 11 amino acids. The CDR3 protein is CGGALNTEAFF. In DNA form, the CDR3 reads TGTGGAGGGGCTCTGAACACTGAAGCTTTCTTT.

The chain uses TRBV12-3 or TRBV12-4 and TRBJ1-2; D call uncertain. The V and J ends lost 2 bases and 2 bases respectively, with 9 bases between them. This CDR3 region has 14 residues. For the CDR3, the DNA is TGTGCCAGCAGTTTATTCGGGATCAACTATGGCTACACCTTC. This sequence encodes CASSLFGINYGYTF.

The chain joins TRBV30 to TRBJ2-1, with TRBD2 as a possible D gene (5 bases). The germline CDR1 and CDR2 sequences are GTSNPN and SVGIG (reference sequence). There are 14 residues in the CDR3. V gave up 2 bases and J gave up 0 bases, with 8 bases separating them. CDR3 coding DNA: TGTGCCTGGAGTCTTGGAGGCTCCTACAATGAGCAGTTCTTC. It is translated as CAWSLGGSYNEQFF.

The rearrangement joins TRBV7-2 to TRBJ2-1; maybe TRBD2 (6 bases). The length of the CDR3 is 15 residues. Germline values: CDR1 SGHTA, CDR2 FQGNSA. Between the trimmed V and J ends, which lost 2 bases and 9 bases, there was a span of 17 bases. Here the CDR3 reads CASSLSGGGVGEQFF. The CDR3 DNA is TGTGCCAGCAGCTTATCCGGGGGAGGAGTGGGTGAGCAGTTCTTC.

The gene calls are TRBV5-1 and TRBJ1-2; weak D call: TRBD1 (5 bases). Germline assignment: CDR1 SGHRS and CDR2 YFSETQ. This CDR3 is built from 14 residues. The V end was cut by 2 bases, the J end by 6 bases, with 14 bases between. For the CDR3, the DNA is TGCGCCAGCAGCTTCCGACAGCCTGCGGATGGCTACACCTTC. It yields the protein CASSFRQPADGYTF.

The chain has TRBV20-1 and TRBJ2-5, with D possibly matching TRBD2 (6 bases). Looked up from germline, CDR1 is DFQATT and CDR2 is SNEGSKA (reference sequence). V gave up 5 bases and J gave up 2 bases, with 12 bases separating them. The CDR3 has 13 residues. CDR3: CSAPDGGQETQYF. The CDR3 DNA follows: TGCAGTGCTCCGGACGGGGGACAAGAGACCCAGTACTTC.

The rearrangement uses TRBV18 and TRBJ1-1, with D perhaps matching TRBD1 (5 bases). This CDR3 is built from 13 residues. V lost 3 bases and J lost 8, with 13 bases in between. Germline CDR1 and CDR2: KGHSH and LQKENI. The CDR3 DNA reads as TGTGCCAGCTCACCGGGACTAAACGGAGAAGCTTTCTTT. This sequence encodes CASSPGLNGEAFF.

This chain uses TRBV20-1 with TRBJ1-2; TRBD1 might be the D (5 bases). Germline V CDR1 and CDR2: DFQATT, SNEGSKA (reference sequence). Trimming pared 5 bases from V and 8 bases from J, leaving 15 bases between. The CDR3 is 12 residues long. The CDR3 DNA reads TGCAGTGCTGATCAGGGAAGTTGGGGCTACACCTTC. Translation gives CSADQGSWGYTF.

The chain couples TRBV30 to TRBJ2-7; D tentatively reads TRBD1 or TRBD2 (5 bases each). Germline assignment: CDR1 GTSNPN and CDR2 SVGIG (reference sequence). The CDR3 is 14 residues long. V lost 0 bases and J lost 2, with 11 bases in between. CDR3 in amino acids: CAWSVGTAAYEQYF. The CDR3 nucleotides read TGTGCCTGGAGTGTAGGGACGGCGGCCTACGAGCAGTACTTC.

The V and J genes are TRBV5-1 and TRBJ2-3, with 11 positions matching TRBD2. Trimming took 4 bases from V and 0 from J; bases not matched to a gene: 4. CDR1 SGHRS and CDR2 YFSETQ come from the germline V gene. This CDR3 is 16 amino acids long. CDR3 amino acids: CASSAGLAVSTDTQYF. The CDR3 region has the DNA TGCGCCAGCAGCGCGGGACTAGCGGTTAGCACAGATACGCAGTATTTT.